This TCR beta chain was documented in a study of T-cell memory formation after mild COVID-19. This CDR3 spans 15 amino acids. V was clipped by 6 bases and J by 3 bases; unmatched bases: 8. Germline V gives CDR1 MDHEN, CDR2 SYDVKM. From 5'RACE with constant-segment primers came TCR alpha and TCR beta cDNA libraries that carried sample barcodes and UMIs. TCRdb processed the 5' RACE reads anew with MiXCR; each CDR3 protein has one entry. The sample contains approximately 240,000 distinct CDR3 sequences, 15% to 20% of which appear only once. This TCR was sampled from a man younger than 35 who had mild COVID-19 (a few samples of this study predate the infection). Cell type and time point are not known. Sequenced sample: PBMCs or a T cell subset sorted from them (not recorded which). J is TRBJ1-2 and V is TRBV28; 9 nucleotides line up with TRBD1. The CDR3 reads CASSRRDRVDYGYTF. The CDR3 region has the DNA TGTGCCAGCAGCCGTCGGGACAGGGTGGACTATGGCTACACCTTC.